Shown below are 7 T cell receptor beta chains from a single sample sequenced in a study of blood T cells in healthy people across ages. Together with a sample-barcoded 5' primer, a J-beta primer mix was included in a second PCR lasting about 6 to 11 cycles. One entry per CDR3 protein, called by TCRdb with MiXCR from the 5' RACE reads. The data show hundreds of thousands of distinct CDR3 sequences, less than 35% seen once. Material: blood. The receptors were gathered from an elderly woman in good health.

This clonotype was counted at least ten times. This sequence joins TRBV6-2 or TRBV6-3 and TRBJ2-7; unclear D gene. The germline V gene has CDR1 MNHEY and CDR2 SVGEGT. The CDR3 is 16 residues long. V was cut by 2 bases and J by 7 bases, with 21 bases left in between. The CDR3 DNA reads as TGTGCCAGCAGTTACACCTCCGGGCTCCCCGCGAGGGAGCAGTACTTC. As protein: CASSYTSGLPAREQYF.

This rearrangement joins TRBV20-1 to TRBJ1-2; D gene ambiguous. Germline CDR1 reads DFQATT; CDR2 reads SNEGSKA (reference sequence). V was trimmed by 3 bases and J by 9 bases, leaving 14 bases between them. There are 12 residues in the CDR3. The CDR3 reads CSASPDSCSYTF. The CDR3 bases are TGCAGTGCTAGTCCGGATTCCTGTAGCTACACCTTC.

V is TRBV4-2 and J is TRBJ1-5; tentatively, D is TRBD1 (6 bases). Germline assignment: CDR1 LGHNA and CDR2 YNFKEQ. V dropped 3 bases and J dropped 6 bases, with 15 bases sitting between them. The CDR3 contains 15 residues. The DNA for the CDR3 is TGTGCCAGCAGCCAGCTTGGGGGCGGGGGTCAGCCCCAGCATTTT. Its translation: CASSQLGGGGQPQHF.

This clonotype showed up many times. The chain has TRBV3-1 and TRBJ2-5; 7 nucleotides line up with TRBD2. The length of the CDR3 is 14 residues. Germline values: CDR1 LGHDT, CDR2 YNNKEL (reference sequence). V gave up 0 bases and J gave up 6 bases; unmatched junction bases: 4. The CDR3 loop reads CASSQDRGGQTQYF. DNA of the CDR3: TGTGCCAGCAGCCAAGATAGGGGAGGGCAGACCCAGTACTTC.

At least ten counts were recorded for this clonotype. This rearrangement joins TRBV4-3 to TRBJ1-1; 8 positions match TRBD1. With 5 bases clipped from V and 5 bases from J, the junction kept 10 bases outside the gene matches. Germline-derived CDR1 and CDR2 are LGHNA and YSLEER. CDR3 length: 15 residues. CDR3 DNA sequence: TGCGCCAGCAGCGCTACACAGGGGGTTGCGACTGAAGCTTTCTTT. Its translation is CASSATQGVATEAFF.

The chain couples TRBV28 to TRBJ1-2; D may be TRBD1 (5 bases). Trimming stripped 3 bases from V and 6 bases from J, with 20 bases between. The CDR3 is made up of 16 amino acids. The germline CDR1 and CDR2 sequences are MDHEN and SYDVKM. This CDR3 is CASSLDDRGGAHGYTF. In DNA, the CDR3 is TGTGCCAGCAGTTTGGACGACCGTGGTGGGGCCCATGGCTACACCTTC.

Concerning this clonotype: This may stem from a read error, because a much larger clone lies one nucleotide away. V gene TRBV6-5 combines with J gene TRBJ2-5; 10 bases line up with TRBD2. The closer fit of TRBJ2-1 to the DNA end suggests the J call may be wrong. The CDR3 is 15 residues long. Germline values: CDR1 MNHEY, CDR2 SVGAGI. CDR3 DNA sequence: TGTGCCAGCAGGGCGACTAGCGGGCTGTCAGAGACCCAGTTCTTC. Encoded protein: CASRATSGLSETQFF.